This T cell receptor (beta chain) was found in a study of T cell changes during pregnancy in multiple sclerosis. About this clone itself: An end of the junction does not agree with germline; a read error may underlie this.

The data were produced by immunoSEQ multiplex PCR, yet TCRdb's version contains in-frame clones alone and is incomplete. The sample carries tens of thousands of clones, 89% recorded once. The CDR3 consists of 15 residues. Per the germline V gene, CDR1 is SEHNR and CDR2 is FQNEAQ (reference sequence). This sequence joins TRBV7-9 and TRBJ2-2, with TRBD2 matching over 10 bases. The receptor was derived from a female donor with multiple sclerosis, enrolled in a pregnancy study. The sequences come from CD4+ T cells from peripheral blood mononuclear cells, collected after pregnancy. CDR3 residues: CASSLAGANTGELFF. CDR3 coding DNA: TGTGCCAGCAGCCTAGCGGGAGCGAACACCGGGGAGCTGTTTTTT.